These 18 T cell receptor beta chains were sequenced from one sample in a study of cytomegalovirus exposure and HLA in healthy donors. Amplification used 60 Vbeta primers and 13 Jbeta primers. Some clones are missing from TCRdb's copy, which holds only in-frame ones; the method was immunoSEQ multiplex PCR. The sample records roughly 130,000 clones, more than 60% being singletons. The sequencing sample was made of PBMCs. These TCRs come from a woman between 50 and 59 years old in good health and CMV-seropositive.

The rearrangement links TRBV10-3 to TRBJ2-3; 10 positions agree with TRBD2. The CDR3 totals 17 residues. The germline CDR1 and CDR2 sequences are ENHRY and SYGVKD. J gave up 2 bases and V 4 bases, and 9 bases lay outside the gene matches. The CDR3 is CAISGLAGGFFTDTQYF. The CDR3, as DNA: TGTGCCATCAGTGGTTTAGCGGGGGGTTTCTTCACAGATACGCAGTATTTT.

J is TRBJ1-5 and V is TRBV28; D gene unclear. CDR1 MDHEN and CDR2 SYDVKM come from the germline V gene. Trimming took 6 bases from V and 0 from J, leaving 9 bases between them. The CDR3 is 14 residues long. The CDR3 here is CASSRGASNQPQHF. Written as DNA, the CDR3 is TGTGCCAGCAGCCGGGGAGCTAGCAATCAGCCCCAGCATTTT. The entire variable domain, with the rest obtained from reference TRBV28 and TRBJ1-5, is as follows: DVKVTQSSRYLVKRTGEKVFLECVQDMDHENMFWYRQDPGLGLRLIYFSYDVKMKEKGDIPEGYSVSREKKERFSLILESASTNQTSMYLCASSRGASNQPQHFGDGTRLSIL.

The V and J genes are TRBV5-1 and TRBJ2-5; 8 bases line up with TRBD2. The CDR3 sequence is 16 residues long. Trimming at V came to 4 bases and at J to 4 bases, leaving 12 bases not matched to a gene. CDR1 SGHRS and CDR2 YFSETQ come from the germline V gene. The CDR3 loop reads CASSEGNAGGGETQYF. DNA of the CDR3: TGCGCCAGCAGCGAGGGCAACGCGGGGGGAGGAGAGACCCAGTACTTC. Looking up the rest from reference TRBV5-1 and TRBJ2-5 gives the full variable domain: KAGVTQTPRYLIKTRGQQVTLSCSPISGHRSVSWYQQTPGQGLQFLFEYFSETQRNKGNFPGRFSGRQFSNSRSEMNVSTLELGDSALYLCASSEGNAGGGETQYFGPGTRLLVL.

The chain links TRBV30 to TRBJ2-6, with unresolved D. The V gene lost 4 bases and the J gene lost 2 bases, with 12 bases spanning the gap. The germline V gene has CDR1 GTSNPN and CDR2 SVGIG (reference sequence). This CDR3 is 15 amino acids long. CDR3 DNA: TGTGCCTGGACCCCCATCGGAGCTGGGGCCAACGTCCTGACTTTC. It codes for CAWTPIGAGANVLTF.

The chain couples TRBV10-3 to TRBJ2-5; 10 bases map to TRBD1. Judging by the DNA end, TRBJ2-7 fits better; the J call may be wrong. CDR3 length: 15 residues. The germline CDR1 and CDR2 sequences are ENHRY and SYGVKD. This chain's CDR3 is CATQWAGQGYYEQYF. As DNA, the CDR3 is TGTGCCACCCAGTGGGCGGGACAGGGGTACTACGAGCAGTACTTC.

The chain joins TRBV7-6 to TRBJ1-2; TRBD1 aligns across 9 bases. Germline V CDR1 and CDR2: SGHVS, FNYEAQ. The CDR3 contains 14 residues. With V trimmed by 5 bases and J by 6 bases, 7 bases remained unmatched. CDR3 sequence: CASSLRTGEDGYTF. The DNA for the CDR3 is TGTGCCAGCAGCCTTCGGACAGGGGAGGATGGCTACACCTTC.

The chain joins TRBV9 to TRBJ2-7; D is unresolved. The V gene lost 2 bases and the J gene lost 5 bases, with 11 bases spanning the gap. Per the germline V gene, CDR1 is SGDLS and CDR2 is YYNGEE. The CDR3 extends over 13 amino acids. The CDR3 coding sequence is TGTGCCAGCAGCGTCTCCCAGGTCGACGAGCAGTACTTC. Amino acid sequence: CASSVSQVDEQYF.

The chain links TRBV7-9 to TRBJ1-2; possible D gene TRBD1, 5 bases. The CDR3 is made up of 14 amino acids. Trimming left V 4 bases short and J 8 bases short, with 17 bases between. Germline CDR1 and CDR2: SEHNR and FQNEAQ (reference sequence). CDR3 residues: CASSSGLRLGGYTF. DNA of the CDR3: TGTGCCAGCAGCTCGGGACTCAGGCTGGGCGGCTACACCTTC.

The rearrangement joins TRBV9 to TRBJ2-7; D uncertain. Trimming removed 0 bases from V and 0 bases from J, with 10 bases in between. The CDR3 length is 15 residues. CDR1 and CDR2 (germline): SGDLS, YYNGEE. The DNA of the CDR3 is TGTGCCAGCAGCGTAGGCGCTCCGAGCTCCTACGAGCAGTACTTC. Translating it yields CASSVGAPSSYEQYF.

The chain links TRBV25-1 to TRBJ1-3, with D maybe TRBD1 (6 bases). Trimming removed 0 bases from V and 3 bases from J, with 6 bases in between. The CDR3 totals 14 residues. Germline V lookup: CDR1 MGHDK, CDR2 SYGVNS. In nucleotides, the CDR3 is TGTGCCAGCAGTGAATACAGGGGTGGAAACACCATATATTTT. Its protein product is CASSEYRGGNTIYF.

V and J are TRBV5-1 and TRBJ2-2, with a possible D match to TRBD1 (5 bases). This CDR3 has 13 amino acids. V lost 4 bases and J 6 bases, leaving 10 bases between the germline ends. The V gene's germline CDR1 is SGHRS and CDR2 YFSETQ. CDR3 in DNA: TGCGCCAGCAGCGTATCAGGGTCCGGGGAGCTGTTTTTT. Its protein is CASSVSGSGELFF.

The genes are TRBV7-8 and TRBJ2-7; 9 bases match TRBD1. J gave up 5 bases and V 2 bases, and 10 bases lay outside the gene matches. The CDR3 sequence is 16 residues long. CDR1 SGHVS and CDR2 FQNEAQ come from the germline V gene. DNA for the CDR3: TGTGCCAGCAGCTTAACCTTTACACAGGGGGCAGACGAGCAGTACTTC. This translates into CASSLTFTQGADEQYF.

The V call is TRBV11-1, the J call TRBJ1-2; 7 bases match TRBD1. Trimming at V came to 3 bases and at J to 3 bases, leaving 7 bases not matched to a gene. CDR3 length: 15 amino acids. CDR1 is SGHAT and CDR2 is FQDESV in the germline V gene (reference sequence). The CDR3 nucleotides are TGTGCCAGCAGCTTTACATCAGGGGGGCACTATGGCTACACCTTC. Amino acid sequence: CASSFTSGGHYGYTF.

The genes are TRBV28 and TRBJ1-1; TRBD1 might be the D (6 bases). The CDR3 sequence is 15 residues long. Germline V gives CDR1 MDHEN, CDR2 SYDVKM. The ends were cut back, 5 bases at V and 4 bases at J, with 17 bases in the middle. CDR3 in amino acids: CASSEWGPSTTEAFF. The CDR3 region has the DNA TGTGCCAGCAGTGAGTGGGGGCCGTCGACCACTGAAGCTTTCTTT.

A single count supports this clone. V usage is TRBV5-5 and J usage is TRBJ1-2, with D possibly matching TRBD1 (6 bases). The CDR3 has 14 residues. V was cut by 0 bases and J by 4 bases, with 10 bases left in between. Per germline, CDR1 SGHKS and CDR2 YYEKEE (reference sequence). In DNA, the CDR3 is TGTGCCAGCAGCTTGGGAGGGGGTGGCTATGGCTACACCTTC. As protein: CASSLGGGGYGYTF.

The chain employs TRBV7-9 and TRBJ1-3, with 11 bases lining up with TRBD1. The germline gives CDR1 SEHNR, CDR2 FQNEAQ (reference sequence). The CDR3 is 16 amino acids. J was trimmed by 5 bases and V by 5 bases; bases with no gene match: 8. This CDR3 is CASSRGGTGGRNTIYF. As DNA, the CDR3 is TGTGCCAGCAGCCGAGGGGGGACAGGGGGTCGAAACACCATATATTTT.

The CDR3 reads CASGEYNEQFF. The DNA of the CDR3 is TGCGCCAGTGGGGAGTACAATGAGCAGTTCTTC. V is TRBV5-1 and J is TRBJ2-1; D is possibly TRBD2 (5 bases). Germline V gives CDR1 SGHRS, CDR2 YFSETQ. CDR3 length: 11 amino acids. Between the trimmed V and J ends, which lost 8 bases and 4 bases, there was a span of 7 bases.

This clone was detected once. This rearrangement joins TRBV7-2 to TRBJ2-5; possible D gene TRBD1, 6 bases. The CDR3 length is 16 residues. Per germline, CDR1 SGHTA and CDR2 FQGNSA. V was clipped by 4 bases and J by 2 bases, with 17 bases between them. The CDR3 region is CASSSVGNRDQETQYF. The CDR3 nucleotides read TGTGCCAGCAGCTCCGTAGGTAACAGGGATCAAGAGACCCAGTACTTC.